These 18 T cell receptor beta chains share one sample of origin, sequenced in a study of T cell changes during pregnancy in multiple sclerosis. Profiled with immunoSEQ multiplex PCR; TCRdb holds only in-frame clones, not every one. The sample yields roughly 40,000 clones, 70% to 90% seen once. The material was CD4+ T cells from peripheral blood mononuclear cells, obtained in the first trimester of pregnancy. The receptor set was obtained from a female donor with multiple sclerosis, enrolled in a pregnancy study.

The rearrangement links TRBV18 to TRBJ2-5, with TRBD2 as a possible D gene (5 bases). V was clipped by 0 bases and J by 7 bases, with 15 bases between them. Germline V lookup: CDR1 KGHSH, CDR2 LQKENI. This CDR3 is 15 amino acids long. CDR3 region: CASSPPGRMEVTQYF. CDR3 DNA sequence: TGTGCCAGCTCACCACCGGGCAGGATGGAGGTGACCCAGTACTTC.

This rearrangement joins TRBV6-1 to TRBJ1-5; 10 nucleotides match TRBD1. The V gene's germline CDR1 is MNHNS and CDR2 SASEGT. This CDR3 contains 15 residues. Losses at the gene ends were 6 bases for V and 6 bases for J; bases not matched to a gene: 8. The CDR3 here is CASSWDRGASQPQHF. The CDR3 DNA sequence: TGTGCCAGCAGCTGGGACAGGGGCGCGAGTCAGCCCCAGCATTTT.

In DNA, the CDR3 is TGTGCCAGTAGTGGGACAGGGGGCTACGAGCAGTACTTC. Amino acid sequence: CASSGTGGYEQYF. The chain has TRBV19 and TRBJ2-7, with 11 bases aligning to TRBD1. The CDR3 is 13 residues long. V was clipped by 5 bases and J by 3 bases; unmatched bases: 0. The germline CDR1 and CDR2 sequences are LNHDA and SQIVND (reference sequence). Using reference TRBV19 and TRBJ2-7 for the parts outside the CDR3, the full variable domain is DGGITQSPKYLFRKEGQNVTLSCEQNLNHDAMYWYRQDPGQGLRLIYYSQIVNDFQKGDIAEGYSVSREKKESFPLTVTSAQKNPTAFYLCASSGTGGYEQYFGPGTRLTVT.

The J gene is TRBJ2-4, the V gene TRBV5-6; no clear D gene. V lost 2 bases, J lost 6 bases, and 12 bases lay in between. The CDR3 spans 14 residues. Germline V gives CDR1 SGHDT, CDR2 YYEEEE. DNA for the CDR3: TGTGCCAGCAGCTTTGTGGTTTACGGAAACATTCAGTACTTC. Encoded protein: CASSFVVYGNIQYF. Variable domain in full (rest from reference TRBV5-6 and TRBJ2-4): DAGVTQSPTHLIKTRGQQVTLRCSPKSGHDTVSWYQQALGQGPQFIFQYYEEEERQRGNFPDRFSGHQFPNYSSELNVNALLLGDSALYLCASSFVVYGNIQYFGAGTRLSVL.

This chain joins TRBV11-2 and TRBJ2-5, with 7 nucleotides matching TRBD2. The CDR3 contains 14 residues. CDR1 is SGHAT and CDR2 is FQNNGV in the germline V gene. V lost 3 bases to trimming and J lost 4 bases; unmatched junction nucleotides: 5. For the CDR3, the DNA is TGTGCCAGCAGCTTGGGGGGGTCCTTAGAGACCCAGTACTTC. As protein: CASSLGGSLETQYF.

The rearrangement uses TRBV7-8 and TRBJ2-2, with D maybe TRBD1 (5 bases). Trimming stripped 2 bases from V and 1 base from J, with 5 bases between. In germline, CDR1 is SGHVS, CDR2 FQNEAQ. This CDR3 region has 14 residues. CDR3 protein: CASSLQGNTGELFF. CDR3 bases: TGTGCCAGCAGCTTACAGGGGAACACCGGGGAGCTGTTTTTT.

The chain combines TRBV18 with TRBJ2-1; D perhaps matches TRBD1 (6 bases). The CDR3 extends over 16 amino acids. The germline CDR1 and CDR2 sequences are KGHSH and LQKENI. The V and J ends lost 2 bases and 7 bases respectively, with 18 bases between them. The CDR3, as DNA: TGTGCCAGCTCACCAACACAGGGCGGTGTTCAAAATGAGCAGTTCTTC. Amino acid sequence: CASSPTQGGVQNEQFF.

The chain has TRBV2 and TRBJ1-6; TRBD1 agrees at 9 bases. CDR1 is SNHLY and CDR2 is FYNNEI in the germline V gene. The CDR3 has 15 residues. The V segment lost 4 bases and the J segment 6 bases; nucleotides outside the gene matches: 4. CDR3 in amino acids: CASSVRTGVNSPLHF. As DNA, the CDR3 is TGTGCCAGCAGTGTCCGGACAGGGGTTAATTCACCCCTCCACTTT. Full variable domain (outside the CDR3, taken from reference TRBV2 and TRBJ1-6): EPEVTQTPSHQVTQMGQEVILRCVPISNHLYFYWYRQILGQKVEFLVSFYNNEISEKSEIFDDQFSVERPDGSNFTLKIRSTKLEDSAMYFCASSVRTGVNSPLHFGNGTRLTVT.

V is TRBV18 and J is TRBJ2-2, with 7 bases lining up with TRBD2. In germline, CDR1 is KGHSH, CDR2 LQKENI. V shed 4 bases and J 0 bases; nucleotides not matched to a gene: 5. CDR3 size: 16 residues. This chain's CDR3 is CASSQSLAPNTGELFF. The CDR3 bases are TGTGCCAGCTCACAATCACTAGCGCCGAACACCGGGGAGCTGTTTTTT.

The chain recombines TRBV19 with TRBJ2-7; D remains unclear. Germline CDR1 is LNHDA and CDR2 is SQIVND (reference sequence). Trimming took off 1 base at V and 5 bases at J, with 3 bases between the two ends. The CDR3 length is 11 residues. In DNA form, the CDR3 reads TGTGCCAGTAGTATAGCCGACGAGCAGTACTTC. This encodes CASSIADEQYF.

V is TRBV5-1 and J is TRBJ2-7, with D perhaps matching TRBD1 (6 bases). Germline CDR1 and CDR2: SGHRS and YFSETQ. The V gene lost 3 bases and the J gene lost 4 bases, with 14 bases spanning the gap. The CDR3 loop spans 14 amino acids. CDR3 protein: CASSSSGQSYEQYF. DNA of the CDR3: TGCGCCAGCAGCTCCTCCGGACAGTCGTACGAGCAGTACTTC.

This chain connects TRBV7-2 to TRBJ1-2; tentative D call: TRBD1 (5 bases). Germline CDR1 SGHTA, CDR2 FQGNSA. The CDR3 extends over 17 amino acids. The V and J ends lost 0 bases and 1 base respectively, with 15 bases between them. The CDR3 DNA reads TGTGCCAGCAGCTTAGCGATTTTGGACATTCTTAACTATGGCTACACCTTC. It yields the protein CASSLAILDILNYGYTF.

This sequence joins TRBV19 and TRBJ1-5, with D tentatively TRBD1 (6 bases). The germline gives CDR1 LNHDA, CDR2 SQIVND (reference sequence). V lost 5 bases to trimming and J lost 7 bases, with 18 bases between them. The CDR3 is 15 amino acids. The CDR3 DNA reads TGTGCCAGTAGTTCTTATACAGGGATCGGACAGCCCCAGCATTTT. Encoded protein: CASSSYTGIGQPQHF.

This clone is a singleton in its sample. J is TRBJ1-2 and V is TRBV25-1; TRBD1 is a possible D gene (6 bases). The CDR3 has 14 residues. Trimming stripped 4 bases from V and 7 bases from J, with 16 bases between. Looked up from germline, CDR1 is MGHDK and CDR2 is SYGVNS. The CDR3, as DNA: TGTGCCAGCAGTGGCCTACAGGGAGTAGGTGGCTACACCTTC. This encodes CASSGLQGVGGYTF.

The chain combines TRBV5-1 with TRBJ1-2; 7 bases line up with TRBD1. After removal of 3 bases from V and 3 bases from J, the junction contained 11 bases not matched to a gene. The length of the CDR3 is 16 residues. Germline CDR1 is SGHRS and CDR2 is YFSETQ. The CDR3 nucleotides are TGCGCCAGCAGCTCACACTTACAGGGGTTGGACTATGGCTACACCTTC. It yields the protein CASSSHLQGLDYGYTF.

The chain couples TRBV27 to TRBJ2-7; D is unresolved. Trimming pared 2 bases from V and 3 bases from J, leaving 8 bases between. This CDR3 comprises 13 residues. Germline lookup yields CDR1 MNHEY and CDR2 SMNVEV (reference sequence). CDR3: CASSLMGLYEQYF. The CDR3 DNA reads TGTGCCAGCAGTTTAATGGGCCTCTACGAGCAGTACTTC.

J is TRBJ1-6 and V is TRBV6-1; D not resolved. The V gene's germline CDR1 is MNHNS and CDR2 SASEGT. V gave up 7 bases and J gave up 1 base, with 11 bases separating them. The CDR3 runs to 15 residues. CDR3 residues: CASNRQESYNSPLHF. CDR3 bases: TGTGCCAGCAATCGACAAGAGTCCTATAATTCACCCCTCCACTTT.

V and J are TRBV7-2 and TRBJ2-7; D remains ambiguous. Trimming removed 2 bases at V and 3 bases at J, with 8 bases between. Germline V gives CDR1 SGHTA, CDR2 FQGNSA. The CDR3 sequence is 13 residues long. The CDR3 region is CASSLSSVYEQYF. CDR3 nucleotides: TGTGCCAGCAGCTTAAGTTCGGTCTACGAGCAGTACTTC.